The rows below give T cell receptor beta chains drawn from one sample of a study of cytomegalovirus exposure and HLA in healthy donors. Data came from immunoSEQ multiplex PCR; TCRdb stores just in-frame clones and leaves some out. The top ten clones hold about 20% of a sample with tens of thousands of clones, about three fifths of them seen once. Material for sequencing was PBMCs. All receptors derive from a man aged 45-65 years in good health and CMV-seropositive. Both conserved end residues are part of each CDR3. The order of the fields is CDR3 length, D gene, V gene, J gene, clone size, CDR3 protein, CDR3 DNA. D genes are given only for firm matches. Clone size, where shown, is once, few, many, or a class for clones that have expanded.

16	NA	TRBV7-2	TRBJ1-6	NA	CASSLVGQAGHSPLHF	TGTGCCAGCAGCTTAGTTGGTCAGGCGGGACATTCACCCCTCCACTTT
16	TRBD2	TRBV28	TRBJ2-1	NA	CASSPGAGGLWDEQFF	TGTGCCAGCAGTCCAGGAGCGGGAGGCCTTTGGGATGAGCAGTTCTTC
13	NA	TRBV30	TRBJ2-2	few	CAWSPRWAGELFF	TGTGCCTGGAGCCCGCGGTGGGCCGGGGAGCTGTTTTTT
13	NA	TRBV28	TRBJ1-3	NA	CASSKNLGNTIYF	TGTGCCAGCTCTAAGAATTTAGGAAACACCATATATTTT
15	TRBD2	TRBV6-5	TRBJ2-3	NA	CASSYSNGRSDTQYF	TGTGCCAGCAGTTACTCGAACGGGAGGTCAGATACGCAGTATTTT
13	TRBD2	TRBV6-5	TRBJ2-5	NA	CASSRGGQETQYF	TGTGCCAGCAGTCGGGGGGGCCAAGAGACCCAGTACTTC
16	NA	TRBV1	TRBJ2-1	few	CTSSTRTSGREGEQFF	TGCACCAGCAGCACACGGACTAGCGGGAGGGAGGGTGAGCAGTTCTTC
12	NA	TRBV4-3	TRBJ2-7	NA	CASLTGFYEQYF	TGCGCCAGTTTGACAGGCTTCTACGAGCAGTACTTC
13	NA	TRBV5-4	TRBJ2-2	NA	CALGGPNTGELFF	TGTGCCCTGGGGGGACCGAACACCGGGGAGCTGTTTTTT
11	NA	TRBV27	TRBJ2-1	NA	CASSSRDEQFF	TGTGCCAGCAGCTCCCGGGATGAGCAGTTCTTC
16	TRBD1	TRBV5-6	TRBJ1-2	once	CASSLSGTGVNYGYTF	TGTGCCAGCAGCTTGTCTGGGACAGGGGTTAACTATGGCTACACCTTC
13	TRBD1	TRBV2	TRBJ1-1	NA	CASSPDRGSEAFF	TGTGCCAGCAGCCCCGACAGGGGTTCTGAAGCTTTCTTT